This T cell receptor beta chain was sequenced in a study of T cell repertoires in cytomegalovirus infection. Study details: An indication of both CMV infection and matching HLA type came from public TCR beta signatures.

Remarks on this clonotype: Its antigen is unidentified.

Trimming stripped 3 bases from V and 4 bases from J, with 8 bases between. This CDR3 comprises 13 residues. In germline, CDR1 is MDHEN, CDR2 SYDVKM. MiXCR, applied by TCRdb to the reads, yields one record per CDR3 protein. The table lists about 130,000 distinct CDR3 sequences, roughly 32% of them singletons. Sequenced material: CD8+ T cells from cultured PBMCs, taken from culture after CMV antigen stimulation. This chain links TRBV28 with TRBJ2-3, with D uncertain. This receptor was obtained from a human donor in good health (CMV status not recorded). Some clones in this sample may be carry-over from other donors' samples. The DNA of the CDR3 is TGTGCCAGCAGTTTTTCCTTGGCAGATACGCAGTATTTT. Translating gives CASSFSLADTQYF.